Shown below are 23 T cell receptor beta chains from a single sample sequenced in a study of cytomegalovirus exposure and HLA in healthy donors. PCR employed 60 Vbeta and 13 Jbeta primers. Method: immunoSEQ multiplex PCR; TCRdb's copy keeps in-frame clones and lacks some. The sample lists about 140,000 clones, more than 8% occurring once. Sequenced material: PBMCs. The source is a man in his fifties or sixties in good health and CMV-seronegative.

The J gene is TRBJ2-7, the V gene TRBV29-1, with 12 bases aligning to TRBD2. J was trimmed by 2 bases and V by 2 bases; bases with no gene match: 1. This CDR3 comprises 14 residues. The V gene's germline CDR1 is SQVTM and CDR2 ANQGSEA. Here the CDR3 DNA reads TGCAGCGTTGAACTAGCGGGGGGGACCTACGAGCAGTACTTC. Protein sequence: CSVELAGGTYEQYF.

V usage is TRBV18 and J usage is TRBJ1-3; TRBD1 aligns across 8 bases. Trimming removed 3 bases from V and 2 bases from J; junction bases left unmatched: 0. This CDR3 spans 14 amino acids. Germline V gene data show CDR1 as KGHSH and CDR2 as LQKENI. The CDR3 region is CASSPDRAGNTIYF. The CDR3 region has the DNA TGTGCCAGCTCACCGGACAGGGCTGGAAACACCATATATTTT.

This chain joins TRBV15 and TRBJ1-6, with no clear D. Trimming stripped 5 bases from V and 5 bases from J, with 7 bases between. Germline CDR1 LNHNV, CDR2 YYDKDF (reference sequence). The CDR3 is made up of 13 amino acids. The CDR3 sequence is CATSPIDNSPLHF. CDR3 coding DNA: TGTGCCACCAGCCCTATAGATAATTCACCCCTCCACTTT.

This clone was counted a few times. The genes are TRBV6-5 and TRBJ1-2; 7 bases line up with TRBD1. This CDR3 is 14 amino acids long. CDR1 and CDR2 (germline): MNHEY, SVGAGI. V trimming: 5 bases; J trimming: 6 bases; junction bases outside the gene matches: 9. The CDR3 is CASSLDRVGNGYTF. CDR3 DNA sequence: TGTGCCAGCAGTCTCGACAGGGTCGGGAATGGCTACACCTTC.

A few counts support this clone. V is TRBV6-5 and J is TRBJ2-2; TRBD2 matches 7 bases. Unmatched junction bases numbered 5, after V lost 2 bases and J lost 2 bases. This CDR3 has 16 residues. Germline V gene data show CDR1 as MNHEY and CDR2 as SVGAGI. The CDR3 DNA follows: TGTGCCAGCAGTTACCCGGCTAGCGGAAACACCGGGGAGCTGTTTTTT. It codes for CASSYPASGNTGELFF.

This clone was recorded a few times. This chain uses TRBV7-9 with TRBJ1-1; no reliable D call. V lost 5 bases, J lost 9 bases, and 13 bases lay in between. The CDR3 is made up of 12 amino acids. Germline CDR1 reads SEHNR; CDR2 reads FQNEAQ (reference sequence). DNA for the CDR3: TGTGCCAGCAGCCCCTCAGAGGGTAAAGCTTTCTTT. This encodes CASSPSEGKAFF. The whole variable domain, remainder taken from reference TRBV7-9 and TRBJ1-1, is DTGVSQNPRHKITKRGQNVTFRCDPISEHNRLYWYRQTLGQGPEFLTYFQNEAQLEKSRLLSDRFSAERPKGSFSTLEIQRTEQGDSAMYLCASSPSEGKAFFGQGTRLTVV.

The chain joins TRBV19 to TRBJ1-4, with 8 positions matching TRBD1. The CDR3 is made up of 16 amino acids. J gave up 2 bases and V 2 bases, and 4 bases lay outside the gene matches. CDR1 is LNHDA and CDR2 is SQIVND in the germline V gene (reference sequence). The CDR3 sequence is CASSIRTGGTNEKLFF. In nucleotides, the CDR3 is TGTGCCAGTAGTATACGTACAGGGGGGACTAATGAAAAACTGTTTTTT.

This clone was counted a few times. The chain uses TRBV27 and TRBJ1-2; a weak D match, TRBD1 (5 bases). The V end was cut by 6 bases, the J end by 1 base, with 6 bases between. The V gene's germline CDR1 is MNHEY and CDR2 SMNVEV (reference sequence). There are 12 residues in the CDR3. In DNA form, the CDR3 reads TGTGCCAGCAGGACAGATAACTATGGCTACACCTTC. Its translation is CASRTDNYGYTF.

There are a few counts of this clone. The chain recombines TRBV27 with TRBJ2-3; TRBD2 matches at 8 bases. J lost 5 bases, V lost 10 bases, and 11 bases had no gene match. CDR3 length: 14 amino acids. The germline V gene encodes CDR1 MNHEY and CDR2 SMNVEV (reference sequence). CDR3 DNA: TGTGCCATCCGGGGGGGCGGGGGGAAAGATACGCAGTATTTT. It yields the protein CAIRGGGGKDTQYF.

The rearrangement joins TRBV7-9 to TRBJ2-4; possible D gene TRBD2, 6 bases. The germline gives CDR1 SEHNR, CDR2 FQNEAQ (reference sequence). Trimming pared 6 bases from V and 3 bases from J, leaving 12 bases between. The CDR3 runs to 14 residues. The chain's CDR3 is CASRGGDFKNIQYF. The DNA for the CDR3 is TGTGCCAGCAGGGGTGGGGACTTCAAAAACATTCAGTACTTC.

The V call is TRBV2, the J call TRBJ1-1, with D unresolved. There are 15 residues in the CDR3. V shed 3 bases and J shed 0 bases, with 11 bases lying between them. Per germline, CDR1 SNHLY and CDR2 FYNNEI. CDR3 DNA: TGTGCCAGCAGTGATCCGGCAGGCGTGAACACTGAAGCTTTCTTT. It is translated as CASSDPAGVNTEAFF.

This chain connects TRBV2 to TRBJ1-4; the D gene is possibly TRBD1 (5 bases). The CDR3 has 12 amino acids. Trimming took 6 bases from V and 9 from J, leaving 11 bases between them. CDR1 is SNHLY, CDR2 FYNNEI, per germline. DNA for the CDR3: TGTGCCAGCAGCGGGGACTTGAAAAAACTGTTTTTT. It specifies CASSGDLKKLFF.

This clone was counted only a few times. V usage is TRBV7-3 and J usage is TRBJ1-2; D ambiguous. The V gene's germline CDR1 is SGHTA and CDR2 FQGTGA. This CDR3 has 18 amino acids. V was shortened by 1 base and J by 0 bases, with 18 bases between the two germline ends. The CDR3 region has the DNA TGTGCCAGCAGCTTAAACCCCCTCACAGCGGCTTCTAACTATGGCTACACCTTC. Amino acids: CASSLNPLTAASNYGYTF.

The chain is built from TRBV19 and TRBJ1-1; D might be TRBD1 (6 bases). The germline V gene encodes CDR1 LNHDA and CDR2 SQIVND (reference sequence). V shed 2 bases and J shed 0 bases, with 19 bases lying between them. The CDR3 is 18 residues long. The CDR3 nucleotides read TGTGCCAGTAGTATATTTCCCCACAGGGCAGCTATGAACACTGAAGCTTTCTTT. Translation gives CASSIFPHRAAMNTEAFF.

This chain uses TRBV5-1 with TRBJ1-2; 8 nucleotides match TRBD1. The CDR3 runs to 15 residues. Per the germline V gene, CDR1 is SGHRS and CDR2 is YFSETQ. The junction had 11 bases not matched to a gene; V was cut back by 4 bases and J by 6 bases. CDR3 bases: TGCGCCAGCAGCAAGCAGGGGGCAAGGGAAAATGGCTACACCTTC. Its translation: CASSKQGARENGYTF.

The chain links TRBV6-1 to TRBJ1-3; 9 bases align to TRBD1. With 7 bases clipped from V and 4 bases from J, the junction kept 8 bases outside the gene matches. The CDR3 extends over 15 amino acids. CDR1 and CDR2 from the germline V gene are MNHNS and SASEGT. In nucleotides, the CDR3 is TGTGCCAGCAATCTACAGGGGGCGTCAGGAAACACCATATATTTT. It yields the protein CASNLQGASGNTIYF.

The rearrangement links TRBV18 to TRBJ1-4; TRBD1 matches at 7 bases. J lost 1 base, V lost 3 bases, and 11 bases had no gene match. Germline V gene data show CDR1 as KGHSH and CDR2 as LQKENI. CDR3 size: 18 residues. CDR3 residues: CASSPQLNRGGTNEKLFF. The CDR3 nucleotides read TGTGCCAGCTCACCCCAACTCAACAGGGGAGGAACTAATGAAAAACTGTTTTTT.

This clone was seen only a few times. The gene calls are TRBV9 and TRBJ1-1; TRBD1 is a possible D gene (6 bases). CDR3 length: 14 amino acids. Germline V gene lookup returns CDR1 SGDLS and CDR2 YYNGEE. V was clipped by 1 base and J by 5 bases, with 12 bases between them. The CDR3 here is CASSVQGTGTEAFF. The CDR3 bases are TGTGCCAGCAGCGTACAGGGGACGGGAACTGAAGCTTTCTTT.

The chain carries TRBV19 and TRBJ1-1; D is uncertain. The germline gives CDR1 LNHDA, CDR2 SQIVND (reference sequence). The CDR3 is 11 residues long. The V and J ends lost 3 bases and 10 bases respectively, with 9 bases between them. CDR3 in amino acids: CASSIGSGAFF. The CDR3 coding sequence is TGTGCCAGTAGTATCGGGTCCGGAGCTTTCTTT.

The rearrangement joins TRBV7-6 to TRBJ2-7, with 11 positions matching TRBD2. V was pared by 3 bases and J by 6 bases, with 10 bases of the junction left unmatched. CDR3 length: 16 amino acids. Germline CDR1 reads SGHVS; CDR2 reads FNYEAQ. CDR3: CASSLGTSGSFGEQYF. The CDR3 nucleotides read TGTGCCAGCAGCTTGGGTACTAGCGGGAGCTTTGGCGAGCAGTACTTC.

This chain links TRBV4-1 with TRBJ2-7, with D unresolved. The germline V gene encodes CDR1 MGHRA and CDR2 YSYEKL. CDR3 length equals 15 residues. Trimming pared 2 bases from V and 4 bases from J, leaving 15 bases between. The CDR3 nucleotides read TGCGCCAGCAGCCAATTGGCTGGTGTCTCTTACGAGCAGTACTTC. This sequence encodes CASSQLAGVSYEQYF.

This sequence joins TRBV6-5 and TRBJ2-2; TRBD2 is a possible D gene (7 bases). This CDR3 is built from 16 residues. V shed 0 bases and J shed 6 bases, with 14 bases lying between them. CDR1 is MNHEY and CDR2 is SVGAGI in the germline V gene. CDR3 amino acids: CASSYSRGGGPGELFF. CDR3 nucleotide sequence: TGTGCCAGCAGTTACTCGAGAGGGGGGGGCCCCGGGGAGCTGTTTTTT.

This rearrangement joins TRBV28 to TRBJ1-1, with TRBD1 as a possible D gene (5 bases). Germline CDR1 is MDHEN and CDR2 is SYDVKM. CDR3 size: 14 residues. V dropped 5 bases and J dropped 6 bases, with 16 bases sitting between them. The CDR3 DNA reads as TGTGCCAGCAGTCCCATTCGGCAGGGCGCTGAAGCTTTCTTT. Encoded protein: CASSPIRQGAEAFF. Based on the CDR3 plus reference TRBV28 and TRBJ1-1, the full variable domain is DVKVTQSSRYLVKRTGEKVFLECVQDMDHENMFWYRQDPGLGLRLIYFSYDVKMKEKGDIPEGYSVSREKKERFSLILESASTNQTSMYLCASSPIRQGAEAFFGQGTRLTVV.